This TCR beta chain was captured by sequencing in a study of regulatory T cells in long-lasting Graves disease. Noted time point: newly diagnosed GD, antithyroid drugs for less than 3 months. The TCR library was made from RNA that had been extracted from PBMCs in TRIzol. EDTA tubes received 7.5 to 9 milliliters of drawn peripheral blood. This clonotype was detected many times. The CDR3 spans 14 residues. V lost 7 bases and J lost 3; bases outside the gene matches: 9. Germline CDR1 is MNHEY and CDR2 is SVGEGT. Assembly of TCR beta libraries relied on iRepertoire HTBI primers together with Arm-PCR of CDR3 regions. MiXCR, run by TCRdb on the multiplex PCR reads, gives a single entry per CDR3 protein. This sample has some 500,000 distinct CDR3 sequences, with approximately 15% found just once. Another study also made use of these data, one on T cells in Graves' hyperthyroidism and ophthalmopathy. From that paper: Patients having uncontrolled infection, another autoimmune disease, pregnancy or lactation were not included.

V usage is TRBV6-2 or TRBV6-3 and J usage is TRBJ2-7; TRBD1 matches 7 bases. The sequences come from peripheral blood mononuclear cells (PBMCs), collected at new diagnosis, from a patient treated with antithyroid drugs. The sequence was obtained from a man aged 25-45 years with Graves disease. CDR3 nucleotides: TGTGCCAGCACCATCCGGGACAGCATCTACGAGCAGTACTTC. This codes for CASTIRDSIYEQYF.